One and the same sample provided the 14 T cell receptor beta chains below, sequenced in a study of CD8 T cells in Susac syndrome (dated by TCRdb to about 2019). Receptors were amplified or captured by the immunoSEQ multiplex PCR assay. RNA was extracted using the RNeasy kit, and about 0.5 to 1 ug of the RNA was reverse transcribed with random hexamers. TCRdb reran the public reads through fastp at Q25 and MiXCR, keeping productive beta chains. Under each unique CDR3 protein, matching rows form one entry showing the most common genes and DNA. A total of 67,000 or so distinct CDR3 sequences appear in this sample, around 93% of them only once. 0.15% of the sample rests with the top ten. Sequencing was done on a sample of CD4+ T cells from PBMCs. The receptors shown here come from a human donor with Susac syndrome.

The chain employs TRBV29-1 and TRBJ1-1; possible D gene TRBD1, 6 bases. This CDR3 has 13 amino acids. Germline lookup yields CDR1 SQVTM and CDR2 ANQGSEA. V was pared by 4 bases and J by 3 bases, with 12 bases between. The CDR3 DNA is TGCAGCGTTGTTCTGCAGGGGTACACTGAAGCTTTCTTT. Protein product: CSVVLQGYTEAFF.

The chain combines TRBV7-6 with TRBJ1-1, with D hard to call. This CDR3 region has 13 residues. CDR1 and CDR2 (germline): SGHVS, FNYEAQ. The V and J ends lost 5 bases and 1 base respectively, with 8 bases between them. The CDR3 coding sequence is TGTGCCAGCAGCCAATTTCCGAACACTGAAGCTTTCTTT. Translation gives CASSQFPNTEAFF.

V and J are TRBV6-1 and TRBJ2-3; D is perhaps TRBD2 (6 bases). V was trimmed by 8 bases and J by 1 base, leaving 10 bases between them. The CDR3 totals 13 residues. Germline V gene sequence: CDR1 MNHNS, CDR2 SASEGT. The CDR3 nucleotides are TGTGCCAGCTGGGGACTTCGCACAGATACGCAGTATTTT. Protein product: CASWGLRTDTQYF.

The chain employs TRBV30 and TRBJ2-3; 8 bases line up with TRBD1. Germline lookup yields CDR1 GTSNPN and CDR2 SVGIG (reference sequence). The CDR3 extends over 13 amino acids. After removal of 8 bases from V and 4 bases from J, the junction contained 8 bases not matched to a gene. The chain's CDR3 is CAGGDRGPDTQYF. The CDR3 DNA sequence: TGTGCCGGGGGCGACAGGGGACCAGATACGCAGTATTTT.

V and J are TRBV5-1 and TRBJ2-2; a possible D gene is TRBD2 (6 bases). In germline, CDR1 is SGHRS, CDR2 YFSETQ. V gave up 4 bases and J gave up 4 bases, with 17 bases separating them. CDR3 length equals 16 residues. The CDR3 DNA sequence: TGCGCCAGCAGCCTGGATGCGGGACCTGGCACCGGGGAGCTGTTTTTT. Its translation is CASSLDAGPGTGELFF.

The V gene is TRBV7-2, the J gene TRBJ2-7, with 8 bases aligning to TRBD1. This CDR3 is 16 amino acids long. V lost 0 bases and J lost 0; bases outside the gene matches: 4. In germline, CDR1 is SGHTA, CDR2 FQGNSA. CDR3 nucleotide sequence: TGTGCCAGCAGCTTAGCGGACAGGGTGGGCTCCTACGAGCAGTACTTC. Its translation: CASSLADRVGSYEQYF.

The chain carries TRBV6-2 or TRBV6-3 and TRBJ2-2, with D perhaps matching TRBD2 (6 bases). CDR1 is MNHEY and CDR2 is SVGEGT in the germline V gene. CDR3 size: 14 residues. Deletions cut 5 bases from V and 4 bases from J, with 11 bases between. The CDR3 sequence is CASSRGTATGELFF. The CDR3 DNA follows: TGTGCCAGCAGTCGCGGGACGGCCACCGGGGAGCTGTTTTTT.

The rearrangement joins TRBV7-8 to TRBJ1-1; a weak D match, TRBD1 (6 bases). CDR3 length: 15 amino acids. Germline CDR1 SGHVS, CDR2 FQNEAQ. V was pared by 5 bases and J by 7 bases, with 20 bases between. CDR3 coding DNA: TGTGCCAGCAGCCCCGATGGGGGCCGGGCTCTTGAAGCTTTCTTT. This encodes CASSPDGGRALEAFF.

The count of this clonotype is one. The rearrangement links TRBV6-2 or TRBV6-3 to TRBJ2-5; 9 bases line up with TRBD2. V was clipped by 3 bases and J by 2 bases; unmatched bases: 7. The CDR3 is 16 residues long. Germline-derived CDR1 and CDR2 are MNHEY and SVGEGT. CDR3 loop: CASSYTSGLIQETQYF. For the CDR3, the DNA is TGTGCCAGCAGTTATACTAGCGGGTTAATTCAAGAGACCCAGTACTTC.

This clonotype occurred once. The V and J genes are TRBV6-1 and TRBJ1-1, with 11 nucleotides matching TRBD1. The junction had 7 bases not matched to a gene; V was cut back by 6 bases and J by 1 base. CDR3 length equals 16 residues. Germline V gene data show CDR1 as MNHNS and CDR2 as SASEGT. CDR3 in amino acids: CASRRDRGRENTEAFF. The CDR3 DNA reads TGTGCCAGCAGGCGGGACAGGGGGAGGGAGAACACTGAAGCTTTCTTT.

Only one count was recorded for this clonotype. The chain joins TRBV5-4 to TRBJ2-6; tentatively, D is TRBD1 (5 bases). The CDR3 loop spans 16 amino acids. Germline V gene data show CDR1 as SGHNT and CDR2 as YYREEE (reference sequence). Trimming removed 3 bases from V and 2 bases from J, with 12 bases in between. The CDR3 sequence: CASSWGGRAGANVLTF. The CDR3 DNA reads TGTGCCAGCAGCTGGGGCGGAAGGGCTGGGGCCAACGTCCTGACTTTC.

The V gene is TRBV6-1, the J gene TRBJ2-3; 9 nucleotides match TRBD2. V lost 5 bases, J lost 0 bases, and 3 bases stayed unmatched. The CDR3 is made up of 15 amino acids. The germline V gene has CDR1 MNHNS and CDR2 SASEGT. The CDR3 protein is CASSRSGGSTDTQYF. CDR3 nucleotide sequence: TGTGCCAGCAGTAGGAGCGGGGGGAGCACAGATACGCAGTATTTT.

The chain employs TRBV18 and TRBJ2-5; 10 nucleotides align to TRBD2. J was trimmed by 1 base and V by 3 bases; bases with no gene match: 5. The CDR3 is made up of 16 amino acids. Germline CDR1 reads KGHSH; CDR2 reads LQKENI. The CDR3 DNA is TGTGCCAGCTCACCCCCTAGCGGGGGCCCCCAAGAGACCCAGTACTTC. Its protein is CASSPPSGGPQETQYF.

The chain employs TRBV29-1 and TRBJ1-4; no clear D gene. Trimming took off 5 bases at V and 5 bases at J, with 6 bases between the two ends. The CDR3 contains 11 residues. Germline V CDR1 and CDR2: SQVTM, ANQGSEA. CDR3 sequence: CSVKYNEKLFF. DNA of the CDR3: TGCAGCGTTAAGTACAATGAAAAACTGTTTTTT.